The text below deals with one T cell receptor (beta chain). The junction shows a germline mismatch at one end, possibly a read error. TCRdb itself ran the PCR reads through MiXCR, one entry per CDR3 protein. The sample records about 320,000 distinct CDR3 sequences, roughly 23% being singletons. The germline gives CDR1 LNHDA, CDR2 SQIVND (reference sequence). The CDR3 runs 14 residues. The sample comes from a study of molecular identifiers for immune sequencing clone quantification. The authors gated naive CD8 T cells as CD8+CD4-CCR7+CD45RA+ for sorting. The receptor's source is a human donor in good health. Some libraries in this study had Jurkat cell RNA spiked in. Sequences were obtained from naive CD8+ T cells from blood, with Jurkat cell RNA spiked in. As for subset: FACS-sorted CD8+CD4-CCR7+CD45RA+ naive T cells. V is TRBV19 and J is TRBJ2-2; 8 nucleotides match TRBD1. The CDR3, as DNA: TGTGCCAGTATGGCAGGGGGCTGGTCCGGGGAGCCGTTTTTT. This encodes CASMAGGWSGEPFF.